This T cell receptor beta chain was recorded in a study of cytomegalovirus exposure and HLA in healthy donors. On the study more broadly: About 180 million T cells yielded roughly 120 million unique TCR beta sequences, as an earlier analysis found.

The PCR used 60 Vbeta and 13 Jbeta primers. Only in-frame clones appear in the TCRdb table, and some are missing; sequencing was by immunoSEQ multiplex PCR. The sample carries fewer than 200,000 clones, 80% recorded once. The length of the CDR3 is 15 residues. The ends were cut back, 4 bases at V and 4 bases at J, with 12 bases in the middle. Germline CDR1 is SGHRS and CDR2 is YFSETQ. Worth noting for this clone: The antigen is not known.

General observations from the study: Differences between HLA loci emerged in a later analysis of TCR association rates, with DRB1 most and HLA-C fewest. Relative to equally common others, HLA-associated TCR beta chains showed greater clonal expansion in a later analysis. Previous analysis showed most TCR beta V segments were productive about 87% or about 30% of the time.

The chain links TRBV5-1 to TRBJ2-6, with D unclear. This TCR came from a woman aged 45-65 years in good health and CMV-seropositive. Source material: PBMCs. Here the CDR3 DNA reads TGCGCCAGCAGCCAGAGACATACCGGGGCCAACGTCCTGACTTTC. As protein: CASSQRHTGANVLTF.